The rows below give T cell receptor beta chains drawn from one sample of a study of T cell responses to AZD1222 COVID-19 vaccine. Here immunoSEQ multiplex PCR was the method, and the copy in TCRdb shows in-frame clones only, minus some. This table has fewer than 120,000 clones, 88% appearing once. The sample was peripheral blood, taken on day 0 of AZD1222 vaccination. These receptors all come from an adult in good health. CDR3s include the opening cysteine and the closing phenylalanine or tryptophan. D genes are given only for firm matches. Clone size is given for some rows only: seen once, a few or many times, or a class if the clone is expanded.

cdr3_aa: CASRPTGTQEPEAFF
cdr3_nt: TGTGCCAGCAGACCCACCGGGACCCAAGAGCCTGAAGCTTTCTTT
j_call: TRBJ1-1
d_call: .
v_call: TRBV25-1
clone_size: .

cdr3_aa: CASSLASYEQFF
cdr3_nt: TGCGCCAGCAGCTTGGCTTCTTATGAGCAGTTCTTC
j_call: TRBJ2-1
d_call: .
v_call: TRBV5-1
clone_size: .

cdr3_aa: CASKGLAGSTDTQYF
cdr3_nt: TGTGCCAGCAAAGGACTAGCGGGGTCCACAGATACGCAGTATTTT
j_call: TRBJ2-3
d_call: TRBD2
v_call: TRBV19
clone_size: .

cdr3_aa: CASSWGRGRDGYTF
cdr3_nt: TGTGCCAGCAGCTGGGGCAGGGGGCGCGATGGCTACACCTTC
j_call: TRBJ1-2
d_call: TRBD1
v_call: TRBV5-6
clone_size: .

cdr3_aa: CASSSSGSGTDTQYF
cdr3_nt: TGTGCCAGCAGCAGTAGCGGGAGCGGCACAGATACGCAGTATTTT
j_call: TRBJ2-3
d_call: TRBD2
v_call: TRBV5-4
clone_size: once

cdr3_aa: CASSLQASEQYF
cdr3_nt: TGTGCCAGCTCACTTCAGGCCTCCGAGCAGTACTTC
j_call: TRBJ2-7
d_call: .
v_call: TRBV18
clone_size: .

cdr3_aa: CASSPRDSYDGYEQYF
cdr3_nt: TGTGCCAGCAGCCCCCGAGACAGCTACGACGGCTACGAGCAGTACTTC
j_call: TRBJ2-7
d_call: .
v_call: TRBV9
clone_size: .

cdr3_aa: CASSLSLGWYNEQFF
cdr3_nt: TGTGCCAGCAGCCTTAGTTTGGGGTGGTACAATGAGCAGTTCTTC
j_call: TRBJ2-1
d_call: .
v_call: TRBV7-9
clone_size: .

cdr3_aa: CASSYRAGTEAFF
cdr3_nt: TGTGCCAGCAGTTACAGGGCCGGCACTGAAGCTTTCTTT
j_call: TRBJ1-1
d_call: .
v_call: TRBV6-5
clone_size: .

cdr3_aa: CASSVAAGQPNYGYTF
cdr3_nt: TGTGCCAGCAGCGTAGCAGCGGGACAACCTAACTATGGCTACACCTTC
j_call: TRBJ1-2
d_call: .
v_call: TRBV9
clone_size: .

cdr3_aa: CASSERGSGNTIYF
cdr3_nt: TGTGCCAGCAGTGAAAGAGGGTCTGGAAACACCATATATTTT
j_call: TRBJ1-3
d_call: .
v_call: TRBV6-1
clone_size: .

cdr3_aa: CASSSDGSSGNTIYF
cdr3_nt: TGTGCCAGCAGTTCCGACGGAAGCTCTGGAAACACCATATATTTT
j_call: TRBJ1-3
d_call: .
v_call: TRBV2
clone_size: .

cdr3_aa: CASSDARTGANVLTF
cdr3_nt: TGCGCCAGCAGCGACGCACGTACTGGGGCCAACGTCCTGACTTTC
j_call: TRBJ2-6
d_call: .
v_call: TRBV5-1
clone_size: .

cdr3_aa: CASSLDRGPYGYTF
cdr3_nt: TGCGCCAGCAGCCTAGACAGGGGGCCTTATGGCTACACCTTC
j_call: TRBJ1-2
d_call: TRBD1
v_call: TRBV4-1
clone_size: .

cdr3_aa: CASSLSPRGPRRTEAFF
cdr3_nt: TGTGCCAGCAGCTTATCCCCCCGGGGGCCCAGAAGGACTGAAGCTTTCTTT
j_call: TRBJ1-1
d_call: .
v_call: TRBV11-2
clone_size: .

cdr3_aa: CASSPGLGRSNYGYTF
cdr3_nt: TGTGCCAGCAGCCCCGGACTCGGACGGTCTAACTATGGCTACACCTTC
j_call: TRBJ1-2
d_call: .
v_call: TRBV5-6
clone_size: .

cdr3_aa: CATSDLGSNEQFF
cdr3_nt: TGTGCCACCAGTGATTTGGGGTCCAATGAGCAGTTCTTC
j_call: TRBJ2-1
d_call: .
v_call: TRBV24-1
clone_size: .